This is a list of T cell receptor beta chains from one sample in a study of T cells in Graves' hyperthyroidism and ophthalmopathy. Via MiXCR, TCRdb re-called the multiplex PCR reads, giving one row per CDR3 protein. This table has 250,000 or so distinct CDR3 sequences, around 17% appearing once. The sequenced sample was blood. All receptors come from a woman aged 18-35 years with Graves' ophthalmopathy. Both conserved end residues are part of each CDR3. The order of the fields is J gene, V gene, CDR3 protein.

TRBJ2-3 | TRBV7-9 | CASSDNGLAGVDTQYF
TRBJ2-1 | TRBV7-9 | CASSPSSSRRIYDEQFF
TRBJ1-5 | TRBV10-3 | CAISESGGFSNQPQHF
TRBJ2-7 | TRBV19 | CASSSLRGYEQYF
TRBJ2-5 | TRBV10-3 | CAISEPRGEDETQYF
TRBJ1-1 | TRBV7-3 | CASSLTGGRAEAFF
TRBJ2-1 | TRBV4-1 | CASSQGEGTHNEQFF
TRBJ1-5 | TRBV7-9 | CASSYGPDQPQHF
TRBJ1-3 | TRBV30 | CAWSRFSGNTIYF
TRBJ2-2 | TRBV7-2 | CASSPSPTRNTGELFF
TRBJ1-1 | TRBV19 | CASSISRGSEAFF
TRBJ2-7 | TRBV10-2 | CASRVAGGGSYEQYF
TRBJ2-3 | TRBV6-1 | CASSSGLAADTQYF
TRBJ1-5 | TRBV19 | CASSMLRQGFNQPQHF
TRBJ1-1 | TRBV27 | CASRGQQNTEAFF
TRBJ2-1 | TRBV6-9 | CASSYAAWEQFF
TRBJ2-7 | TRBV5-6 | CASSPKRAAGIGDEQYF
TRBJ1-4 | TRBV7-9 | CASSLGAALDEKLFF
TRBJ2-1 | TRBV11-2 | CASSLGMAGTSGRYEQFF
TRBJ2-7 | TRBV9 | CASRASGSYEQYF
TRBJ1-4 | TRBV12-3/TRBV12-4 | CASSSRTGGLGLFF
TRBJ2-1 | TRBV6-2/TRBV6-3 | CASGTSGINEQFF
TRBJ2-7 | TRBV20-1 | CSARGRLGYEQYF
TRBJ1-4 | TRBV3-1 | CASSQVPRGGEKLFF
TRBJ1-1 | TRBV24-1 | CATSVLLGAEAFF
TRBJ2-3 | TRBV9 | CASSDSGGADTQYF
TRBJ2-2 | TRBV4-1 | CASSRVEGRTGELFF
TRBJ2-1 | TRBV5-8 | CASSWKGLAVYNEQFF
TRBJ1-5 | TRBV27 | CASSLSGTLYNQPQHF
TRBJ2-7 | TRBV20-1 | CSASPQGFGQYF
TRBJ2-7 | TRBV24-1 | CATSDPQTGHEQYF
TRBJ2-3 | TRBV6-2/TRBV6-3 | CASTISGRGDTQYF
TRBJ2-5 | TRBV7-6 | CASSNALVGGSEETQYF
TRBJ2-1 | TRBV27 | CASSSPTSRQFF
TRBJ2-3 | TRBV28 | CASSSVFTDTQYF
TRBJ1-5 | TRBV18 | CASSPAGLFNQPQHF
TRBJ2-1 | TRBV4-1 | CASSQGHVSYNEQFF
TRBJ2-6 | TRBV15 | CATSSRGSGANVLTF
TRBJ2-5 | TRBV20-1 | CSARGGARSETYQETQYF
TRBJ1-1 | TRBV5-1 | CASGQQNTEAFF
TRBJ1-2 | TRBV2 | CASREIGDSYGYTF
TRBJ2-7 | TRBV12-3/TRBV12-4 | CASSFGAHEQYF